This T cell receptor (beta chain) was profiled in a study of radiation and T cells in renal cell carcinoma. A single count supports this clone. Its antigen is as yet unknown. Method: immunoSEQ multiplex PCR; TCRdb's copy keeps in-frame clones and lacks some. Of tens of thousands of clones listed, around four fifths are singletons. Specified time point: blood 4 weeks post-SBRT, at nephrectomy. Treatment here: 15 Gy SBRT to primary tumor, nephrectomy 4 weeks later. Nephrectomy followed 15 Gy stereotactic body radiation by 4 weeks. This renal cell carcinoma was of the clear cell type. The study, taken as a whole, reports: Top tumor clonotypes rose in blood 2 weeks post-radiation, then contracted. Baseline intratumoral clonotype presence is unknown without pretreatment biopsies.

The TCR comes from a woman aged 60-75 years with renal cell carcinoma. This specimen consisted of blood, obtained from a patient whose treatment included radiotherapy and nephrectomy.

CDR3 in DNA: TGCGCCAGCAGCTTGGGCAGCCTAGCGAGTGAGCAGTTCTTC. This codes for CASSLGSLASEQFF. The rearrangement joins TRBV5-1 to TRBJ2-1; D is possibly TRBD2 (6 bases). V lost 0 bases and J 9 bases, leaving 13 bases between the germline ends. The germline V gene has CDR1 SGHRS and CDR2 YFSETQ. The CDR3 covers 14 residues.